The 23 T cell receptor beta chains presented below share a single source sample, sequenced in a study of blood T cell repertoires in COVID-19. TCRdb's copy holds only in-frame clones and misses some; the assay was immunoSEQ multiplex PCR. In the table there are about 12,000 clones, over 70% of which are singletons. The sequencing sample was made of peripheral blood. These receptors came from a man aged 60 to 75 with COVID-19, enrolled during active disease.

The chain is built from TRBV9 and TRBJ1-1; TRBD1 might be the D (5 bases). V lost 2 bases and J 4 bases, leaving 15 bases between the germline ends. Germline V gene lookup returns CDR1 SGDLS and CDR2 YYNGEE. CDR3 length: 15 amino acids. DNA of the CDR3: TGTGCCAGCAGCGTTTTCGACAGCTGGGGCACTGAAGCTTTCTTT. Amino acids: CASSVFDSWGTEAFF.

The chain uses TRBV4-2 and TRBJ1-4; D possibly corresponds to TRBD1 (5 bases). The V end was cut by 4 bases, the J end by 2 bases, with 11 bases between. The CDR3 extends over 15 amino acids. Germline CDR1 reads LGHNA; CDR2 reads YNFKEQ. CDR3 in DNA: TGTGCCAGCAGCCGTAAGGCAGGGACTAATGAAAAACTGTTTTTT. Its translation is CASSRKAGTNEKLFF.

The CDR3 DNA reads TGCGCCAGCACCATAACAGGGATGAACACTGAAGCTTTCTTT. It encodes CASTITGMNTEAFF. The chain links TRBV5-1 to TRBJ1-1; perhaps TRBD1 as D (6 bases). The ends were cut back, 6 bases at V and 0 bases at J, with 12 bases in the middle. From germline, CDR1 is SGHRS and CDR2 YFSETQ. This CDR3 spans 14 amino acids. The complete variable domain, with remaining parts taken from reference TRBV5-1 and TRBJ1-1, reads KAGVTQTPRYLIKTRGQQVTLSCSPISGHRSVSWYQQTPGQGLQFLFEYFSETQRNKGNFPGRFSGRQFSNSRSEMNVSTLELGDSALYLCASTITGMNTEAFFGQGTRLTVV.

The rearrangement links TRBV6-5 to TRBJ1-6, with D uncertain. This CDR3 spans 13 amino acids. CDR1 is MNHEY, CDR2 SVGAGI, per germline. The V end lost 6 bases, the J end lost 7 bases, and 10 bases lay between the germline ends. In DNA form, the CDR3 reads TGTGCCAGCAGAAGATCAGAAAATTCACCCCTCCACTTT. The encoded protein is CASRRSENSPLHF.

V usage is TRBV6-5 and J usage is TRBJ1-6; perhaps TRBD1 as D (6 bases). Germline V gene lookup returns CDR1 MNHEY and CDR2 SVGAGI. Trimming cost V 2 bases and J 10 bases, with 6 bases left between them. CDR3 length: 12 amino acids. CDR3 region: CASSYQGSPLHF. CDR3 coding DNA: TGTGCCAGCAGTTACCAGGGGTCACCCCTCCACTTT.

By sample fraction, this clone is medium-sized. The gene calls are TRBV18 and TRBJ2-7; TRBD1 is a possible D gene (6 bases). The CDR3 has 16 amino acids. Per germline, CDR1 KGHSH and CDR2 LQKENI. Trimming pared 4 bases from V and 6 bases from J, leaving 22 bases between. The CDR3 nucleotides read TGTGCCAGCTCACTTTCCGGGACAAAGGGAATTCTCGAGCAGTACGTC. It yields the protein CASSLSGTKGILEQYV.

This clone was found a few times. V usage is TRBV14 and J usage is TRBJ1-1, with 10 bases that match TRBD1. The CDR3 runs to 21 residues. Germline-derived CDR1 and CDR2 are SGHDN and FVKESK. The junction had 26 bases not matched to a gene; V was cut back by 4 bases and J by 6 bases. Written as DNA, the CDR3 is TGTGCCAGCAGCCCAACGGGACAGGGGATTTTTGCGCCTATAGGAGAGGCTGAAGCTTTCTTT. This translates into CASSPTGQGIFAPIGEAEAFF.

CDR3 region: CASSPLNGGGYTF. CDR3 nucleotides: TGTGCCAGCAGCCCGCTTAACGGAGGAGGCTACACCTTC. The chain couples TRBV7-9 to TRBJ1-2; no clear D. The V gene lost 5 bases and the J gene lost 8 bases, with 15 bases spanning the gap. Per germline, CDR1 SEHNR and CDR2 FQNEAQ (reference sequence). The length of the CDR3 is 13 residues.

J is TRBJ2-5 and V is TRBV28; 9 bases map to TRBD2. From germline, CDR1 is MDHEN and CDR2 SYDVKM. V was pared by 5 bases and J by 2 bases, with 9 bases of the junction left unmatched. This CDR3 is 16 amino acids long. The DNA of the CDR3 is TGTGCCAGCAGTCAACTCCTAGCGGGGTCTCAAGAGACCCAGTACTTC. Its translation is CASSQLLAGSQETQYF.

This chain joins TRBV13 and TRBJ2-3, with TRBD2 identical over 12 bases. Losses at the gene ends were 2 bases for V and 1 base for J; bases not matched to a gene: 4. Germline V CDR1 and CDR2: PRHDT, FYEKMQ (reference sequence). This CDR3 is built from 17 residues. CDR3 amino acids: CASSLSLAGGRTDTQYF. CDR3 bases: TGTGCCAGCAGCTTAAGTCTAGCGGGAGGGCGCACAGATACGCAGTATTTT.

The rearrangement uses TRBV3-1 (or the pseudogene TRBV3-2) and TRBJ1-1; 7 nucleotides align to TRBD1. The germline gives CDR1 LGHDT, CDR2 YNNKEL (reference sequence). After removal of 3 bases from V and 3 bases from J, the junction contained 4 bases not matched to a gene. The CDR3 contains 14 residues. CDR3: CASSHPDRDTEAFF. CDR3 DNA sequence: TGTGCCAGCAGCCACCCAGACAGGGACACTGAAGCTTTCTTT.

This chain joins TRBV11-3 and TRBJ2-3; the match to TRBD2 covers 7 bases. CDR1 and CDR2 (germline): SGHNT, YENEEA. With V trimmed by 5 bases and J by 0 bases, 8 bases remained unmatched. This CDR3 has 16 residues. The CDR3 nucleotides are TGTGCCAGCAGCCCCTCAAGCGGGATTAGCACAGATACGCAGTATTTT. Protein: CASSPSSGISTDTQYF.

The V gene is TRBV7-3, the J gene TRBJ2-3, with D perhaps matching TRBD2 (6 bases). The germline gives CDR1 SGHTA, CDR2 FQGTGA. V lost 7 bases to trimming and J lost 6 bases, with 17 bases between them. The CDR3 contains 14 residues. The CDR3 sequence is CASTPGGVQDTQYF. The CDR3 coding sequence is TGTGCCAGCACCCCCGGGGGAGTTCAGGATACGCAGTATTTT.

V gene TRBV29-1 combines with J gene TRBJ1-2, with 9 bases identical to TRBD1. V lost 3 bases, J lost 7 bases, and 12 bases stayed unmatched. The CDR3 is 15 residues long. CDR1 is SQVTM, CDR2 ANQGSEA, per germline. The CDR3, as DNA: TGCAGCGTTGATATCGGTGACAGGGGGGACTTTGGCTACACCTTC. Its translation: CSVDIGDRGDFGYTF. The whole variable domain, remainder taken from reference TRBV29-1 and TRBJ1-2, is SAVISQKPSRDICQRGTSLTIQCQVDSQVTMMFWYRQQPGQSLTLIATANQGSEATYESGFVIDKFPISRPNLTFSTLTVSNMSPEDSSIYLCSVDIGDRGDFGYTFGSGTRLTVV.

The chain combines TRBV28 with TRBJ1-6; TRBD1 aligns across 7 bases. The V gene end was trimmed by 4 bases and the J gene end by 7 bases; junction bases not matched to a gene: 4. CDR3 size: 14 residues. From germline, CDR1 is MDHEN and CDR2 SYDVKM. The CDR3 loop is CASSSTGDNSPLHF. The CDR3 region has the DNA TGTGCCAGCAGTTCCACAGGGGACAATTCACCCCTCCACTTT.

The chain uses TRBV6-1 and TRBJ1-2, with D maybe TRBD1 (5 bases). CDR3 length: 14 residues. Germline CDR1 and CDR2: MNHNS and SASEGT. The V gene lost 3 bases and the J gene lost 3 bases, with 11 bases spanning the gap. The CDR3 protein is CASSDRDSYYGYTF. CDR3 DNA: TGTGCCAGCAGTGACCGAGACAGTTACTATGGCTACACCTTC.

J is TRBJ2-1 and V is TRBV4-3; D possibly corresponds to TRBD2 (5 bases). This CDR3 region has 17 residues. Germline V gives CDR1 LGHNA, CDR2 YSLEER. V was cut by 1 base and J by 0 bases, with 13 bases left in between. CDR3 nucleotides: TGCGCCAGCAGCCAAGTCCCTAGCTACGGCTCCTACAATGAGCAGTTCTTC. This gives the protein CASSQVPSYGSYNEQFF.

The rearrangement joins TRBV4-1 to TRBJ2-5, with 7 bases identical to TRBD2. The CDR3 spans 16 residues. CDR1 is MGHRA, CDR2 YSYEKL, per germline. Losses at the gene ends were 1 base for V and 7 bases for J; bases not matched to a gene: 12. The chain's CDR3 is CASSQVMGGLRLTQYF. The CDR3 DNA sequence: TGCGCCAGCAGCCAAGTAATGGGGGGACTAAGACTGACCCAGTACTTC.

The chain recombines TRBV3-1 (or the pseudogene TRBV3-2) with TRBJ1-5; D remains unclear. The CDR3 has 12 residues. V was shortened by 3 bases and J by 4 bases, with 4 bases between the two germline ends. Germline assignment: CDR1 LGHDT and CDR2 YNNKEL (reference sequence). The CDR3 spells CASSHLNQPQHF. Written as DNA, the CDR3 is TGTGCCAGCAGCCACTTAAATCAGCCCCAGCATTTT.

The count of this clone is one. This sequence joins TRBV5-6 and TRBJ2-5; D not certain. The CDR3 runs 16 residues. Deletions cut 0 bases from V and 0 bases from J, with 12 bases between. Germline CDR1 and CDR2: SGHDT and YYEEEE. The CDR3 DNA follows: TGTGCCAGCAGCTTGGGTTCGGGTCGGTACCAAGAGACCCAGTACTTC. This encodes CASSLGSGRYQETQYF.

This clone was seen a few times. The chain couples TRBV7-9 to TRBJ1-2; D not certain. The CDR3 has 13 residues. V was trimmed by 1 base and J by 6 bases, leaving 9 bases between them. Germline values: CDR1 SEHNR, CDR2 FQNEAQ (reference sequence). CDR3 in amino acids: CASSLEGDDGYTF. CDR3 nucleotide sequence: TGTGCCAGCAGCTTAGAGGGAGACGATGGCTACACCTTC.

The V gene is TRBV11-2, the J gene TRBJ1-6; D might be TRBD1 (5 bases). Germline V gene data show CDR1 as SGHAT and CDR2 as FQNNGV. The CDR3 consists of 14 residues. Trimming cost V 1 base and J 9 bases, with 10 bases left between them. The CDR3 region is CASSLGAGGSPLHF. CDR3 nucleotides: TGTGCCAGCAGCTTAGGGGCGGGGGGTTCACCCCTCCACTTT.

The rearrangement joins TRBV3-1 (or the pseudogene TRBV3-2) to TRBJ1-2, with D perhaps TRBD1 (5 bases). The V gene lost 4 bases and the J gene lost 9 bases, with 15 bases spanning the gap. CDR1 is LGHDT, CDR2 YNNKEL, per germline (reference sequence). The CDR3 loop spans 13 amino acids. CDR3 in amino acids: CASSPPFQGSYTF. Here the CDR3 DNA reads TGTGCCAGCAGCCCCCCTTTCCAGGGAAGCTACACCTTC.